This T cell receptor (beta chain) was identified during a study of naive and memory T cell subsets. Both TRBC1 and TRBC2 were covered by a beta constant-region primer of two equimolar oligonucleotides. Nested alpha and beta constant-region primers with the SP2 primer drove four PCR rounds on ligated cDNA. From the UMI-ligation and nested PCR reads, TCRdb called clonotypes with MiXCR, one entry per CDR3 protein. The profile shows 75,000 to 85,000 distinct CDR3 sequences, less than 15% of them singletons. Study results and caveats: Clonotypes are single alpha or beta chains, not paired receptors. Expression changes during T cell differentiation may affect RNA-based TCR counts.

This CDR3 is 15 amino acids long. Germline CDR1 is DFQATT and CDR2 is SNEGSKA (reference sequence). Trimming pared 6 bases from V and 3 bases from J, leaving 21 bases between. This clonotype was counted at least ten times. Its antigen is unknown. This TCR was sampled from a human donor in good health. The chain has TRBV20-1 and TRBJ2-7, with D perhaps matching TRBD1 (6 bases). Sequencing was carried out using central memory CD4+ T cells from blood. The CDR3 nucleotides read TGCAGTGCCGGCTCCAACAGGGTCTCTCTCTACGAGCAGTACTTC. Translated, it gives CSAGSNRVSLYEQYF.